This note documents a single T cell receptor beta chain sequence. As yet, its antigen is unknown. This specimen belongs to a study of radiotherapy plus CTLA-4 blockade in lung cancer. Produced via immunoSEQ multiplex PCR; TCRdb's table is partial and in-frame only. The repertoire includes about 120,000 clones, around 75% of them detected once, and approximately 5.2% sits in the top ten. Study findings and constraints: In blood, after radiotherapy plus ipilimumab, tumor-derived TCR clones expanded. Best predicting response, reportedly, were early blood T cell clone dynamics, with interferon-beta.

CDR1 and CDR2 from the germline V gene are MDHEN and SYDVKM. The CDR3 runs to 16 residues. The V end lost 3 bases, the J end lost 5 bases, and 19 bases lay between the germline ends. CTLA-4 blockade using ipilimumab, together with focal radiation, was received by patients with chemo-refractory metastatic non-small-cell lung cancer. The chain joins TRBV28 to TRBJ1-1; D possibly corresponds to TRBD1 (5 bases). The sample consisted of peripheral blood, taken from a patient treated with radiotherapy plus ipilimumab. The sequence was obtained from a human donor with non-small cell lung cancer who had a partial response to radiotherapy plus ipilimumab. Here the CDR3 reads CASSLMSGRVYTEAFF. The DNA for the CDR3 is TGTGCCAGCAGTTTGATGTCGGGCAGGGTGTATACTGAAGCTTTCTTT.